The present T cell receptor (beta chain) was sequenced within a study of beta chain features in type 1 diabetes. Expressed TCRB transcripts were sequenced because the isolated RNA had all been reverse transcribed beforehand. TCRdb's table, derived via immunoSEQ multiplex PCR, lists solely in-frame clones and lacks some. This sample has 250,000 or so clones, with roughly 70% found just once. Sequenced sample: naive CD4+ T cells from blood. The origin of this receptor is a man aged 30 to 39 in good health.

CDR3 coding DNA: TGTGCCAGCAGCGTATCGGGCCCAGGGGCCCCAGATACGCAGTATTTT. It codes for CASSVSGPGAPDTQYF. The rearrangement joins TRBV9 to TRBJ2-3; D possibly corresponds to TRBD1 (6 bases). Germline CDR1 reads SGDLS; CDR2 reads YYNGEE. This CDR3 comprises 16 residues. V lost 1 base, J lost 4 bases, and 16 bases lay in between.